The 3 T cell receptor beta chains given below trace back to one sample, sequenced in a study of shared clonotypes between healthy human individuals. TCRdb keeps only in-frame clones here, not all; method: immunoSEQ multiplex PCR. The table has 1.5 million to 2.5 million clones, approximately 95% seen once; the top ten hold less than 1.5%. Cells designated naive CD8 were CD45RO-negative and were positively selected for CCR7, with terminally differentiated effector memory CD45RA+ cells excluded. The sample comprised naive CD8+ T cells sorted from blood. Source of these receptors: a young man in good health.

This clone was counted between two and nine times. The chain carries TRBV5-1 and TRBJ1-1; unclear D gene. Germline lookup yields CDR1 SGHRS and CDR2 YFSETQ. This CDR3 comprises 13 residues. Trimming left V 1 base short and J 1 base short, with 5 bases between. The DNA of the CDR3 is TGCGCCAGCAGCTTGAACGCGAACACTGAAGCTTTCTTT. This gives the protein CASSLNANTEAFF.

The chain carries TRBV27 and TRBJ2-7, with no clear D. Germline assignment: CDR1 MNHEY and CDR2 SMNVEV (reference sequence). The V and J ends lost 3 bases and 0 bases respectively, with 15 bases between them. The length of the CDR3 is 16 residues. The CDR3 sequence is CASSFSIGVRSYEQYF. CDR3 DNA: TGTGCCAGCAGTTTCTCCATTGGGGTGCGCTCCTACGAGCAGTACTTC.

This chain connects TRBV30 to TRBJ2-1; 9 positions match TRBD1. The CDR3 sequence is 13 residues long. V shed 8 bases and J 2 bases; nucleotides not matched to a gene: 4. Germline values: CDR1 GTSNPN, CDR2 SVGIG (reference sequence). This chain's CDR3 is CAGDRATYNEQFF. CDR3 DNA sequence: TGTGCCGGGGACAGGGCGACCTACAATGAGCAGTTCTTC.